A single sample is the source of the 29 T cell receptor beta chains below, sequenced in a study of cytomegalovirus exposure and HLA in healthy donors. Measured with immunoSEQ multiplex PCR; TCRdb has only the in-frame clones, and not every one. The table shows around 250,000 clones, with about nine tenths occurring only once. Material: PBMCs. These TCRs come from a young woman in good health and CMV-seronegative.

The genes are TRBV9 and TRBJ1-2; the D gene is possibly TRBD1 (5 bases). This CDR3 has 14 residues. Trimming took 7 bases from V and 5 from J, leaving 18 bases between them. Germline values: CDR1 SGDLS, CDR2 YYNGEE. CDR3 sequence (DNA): TGTGCCAGCTCGACCGGGGGTTTACTTTATGGCTACACCTTC. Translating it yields CASSTGGLLYGYTF.

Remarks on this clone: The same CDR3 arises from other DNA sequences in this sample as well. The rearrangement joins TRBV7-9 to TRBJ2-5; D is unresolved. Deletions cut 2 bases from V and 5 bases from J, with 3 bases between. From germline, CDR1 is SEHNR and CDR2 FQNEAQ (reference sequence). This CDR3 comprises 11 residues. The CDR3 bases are TGTGCCAGCAGCTTACTCGAGACCCAGTACTTC. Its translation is CASSLLETQYF. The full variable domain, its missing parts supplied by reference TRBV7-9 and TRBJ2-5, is DTGVSQNPRHKITKRGQNVTFRCDPISEHNRLYWYRQTLGQGPEFLTYFQNEAQLEKSRLLSDRFSAERPKGSFSTLEIQRTEQGDSAMYLCASSLLETQYFGPGTRLLVL.

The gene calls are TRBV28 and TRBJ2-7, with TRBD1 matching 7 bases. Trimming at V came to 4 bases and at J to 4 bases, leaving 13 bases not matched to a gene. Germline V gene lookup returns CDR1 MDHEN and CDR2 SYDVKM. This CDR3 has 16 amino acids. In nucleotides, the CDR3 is TGTGCCAGCAGTTCATCTTACCGGGACAGAAAGTACGAGCAGTACTTC. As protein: CASSSSYRDRKYEQYF.

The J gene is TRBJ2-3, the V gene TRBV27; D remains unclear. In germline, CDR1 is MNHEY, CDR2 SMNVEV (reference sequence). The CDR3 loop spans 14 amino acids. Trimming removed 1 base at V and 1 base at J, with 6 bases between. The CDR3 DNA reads TGTGCCAGCAGTTTATTCGGCGGCACAGATACGCAGTATTTT. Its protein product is CASSLFGGTDTQYF.

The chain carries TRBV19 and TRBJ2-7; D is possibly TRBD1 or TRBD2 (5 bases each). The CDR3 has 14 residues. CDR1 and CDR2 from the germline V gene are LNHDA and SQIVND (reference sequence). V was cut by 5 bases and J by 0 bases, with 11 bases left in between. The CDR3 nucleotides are TGTGCCAGTAGTCCGGGACGGAGCTCCTACGAGCAGTACTTC. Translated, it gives CASSPGRSSYEQYF.

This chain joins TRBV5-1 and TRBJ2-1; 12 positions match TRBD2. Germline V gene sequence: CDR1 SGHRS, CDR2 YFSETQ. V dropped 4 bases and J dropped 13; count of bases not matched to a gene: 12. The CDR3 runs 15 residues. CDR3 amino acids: CASSTTSGGTYLQFF. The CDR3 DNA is TGCGCCAGCAGCACAACTAGCGGGGGGACCTATCTTCAGTTCTTC.

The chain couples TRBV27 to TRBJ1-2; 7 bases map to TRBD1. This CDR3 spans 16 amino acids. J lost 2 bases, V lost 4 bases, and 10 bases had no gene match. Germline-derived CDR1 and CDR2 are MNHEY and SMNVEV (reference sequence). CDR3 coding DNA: TGTGCCAGCAGTTCCCGACAGGGAGCTAGCAACTATGGCTACACCTTC. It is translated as CASSSRQGASNYGYTF.

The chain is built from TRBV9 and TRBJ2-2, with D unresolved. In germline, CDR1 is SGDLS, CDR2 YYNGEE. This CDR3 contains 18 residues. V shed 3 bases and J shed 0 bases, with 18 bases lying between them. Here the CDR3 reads CASSASEGTEANTGELFF. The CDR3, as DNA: TGTGCCAGCAGCGCCTCCGAAGGTACAGAGGCGAACACCGGGGAGCTGTTTTTT. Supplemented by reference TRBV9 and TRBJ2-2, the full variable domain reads DSGVTQTPKHLITATGQRVTLRCSPRSGDLSVYWYQQSLDQGLQFLIQYYNGEERAKGNILERFSAQQFPDLHSELNLSSLELGDSALYFCASSASEGTEANTGELFFGEGSRLTVL.

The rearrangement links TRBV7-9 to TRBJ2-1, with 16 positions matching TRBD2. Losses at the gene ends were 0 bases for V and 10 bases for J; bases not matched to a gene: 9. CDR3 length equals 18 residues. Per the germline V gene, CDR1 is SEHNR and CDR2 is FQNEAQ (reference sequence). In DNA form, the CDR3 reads TGTGCCAGCAGCTTAGCGGTATTAGGGACTAGCGGGAGGGCCGAGCAGTTCTTC. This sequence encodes CASSLAVLGTSGRAEQFF.

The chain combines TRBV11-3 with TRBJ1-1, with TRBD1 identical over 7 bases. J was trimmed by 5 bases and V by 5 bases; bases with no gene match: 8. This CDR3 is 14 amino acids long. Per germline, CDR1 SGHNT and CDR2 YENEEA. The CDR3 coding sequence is TGTGCCAGCAGCCTTATAACAGGGGAAACTGAAGCTTTCTTT. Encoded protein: CASSLITGETEAFF.

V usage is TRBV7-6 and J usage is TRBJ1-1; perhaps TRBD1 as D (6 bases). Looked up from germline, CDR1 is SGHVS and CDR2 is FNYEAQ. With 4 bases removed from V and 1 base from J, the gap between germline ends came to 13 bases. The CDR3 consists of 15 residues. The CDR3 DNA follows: TGTGCCAGCAGCTCTGAGGGGGGAGGGAACACTGAAGCTTTCTTT. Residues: CASSSEGGGNTEAFF.

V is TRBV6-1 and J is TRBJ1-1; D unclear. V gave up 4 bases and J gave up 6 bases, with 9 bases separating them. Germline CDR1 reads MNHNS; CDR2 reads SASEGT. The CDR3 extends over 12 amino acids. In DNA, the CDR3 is TGTGCCAGCAGTGGGCCCTTACCTGAAGCTTTCTTT. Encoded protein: CASSGPLPEAFF.

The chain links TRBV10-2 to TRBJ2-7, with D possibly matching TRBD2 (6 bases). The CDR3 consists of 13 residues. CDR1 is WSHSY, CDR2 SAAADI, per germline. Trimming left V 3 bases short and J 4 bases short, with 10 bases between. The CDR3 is CASSDLGGYEQYF. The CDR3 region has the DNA TGCGCCAGCAGTGATCTCGGGGGTTACGAGCAGTACTTC.

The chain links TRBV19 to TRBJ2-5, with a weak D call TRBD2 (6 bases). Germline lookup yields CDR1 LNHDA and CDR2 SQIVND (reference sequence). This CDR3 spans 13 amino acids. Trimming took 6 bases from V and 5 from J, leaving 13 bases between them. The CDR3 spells CASRSHGGETQYF. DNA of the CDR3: TGTGCCAGTAGGTCCCATGGAGGGGAGACCCAGTACTTC. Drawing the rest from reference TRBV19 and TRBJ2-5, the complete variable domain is DGGITQSPKYLFRKEGQNVTLSCEQNLNHDAMYWYRQDPGQGLRLIYYSQIVNDFQKGDIAEGYSVSREKKESFPLTVTSAQKNPTAFYLCASRSHGGETQYFGPGTRLLVL.

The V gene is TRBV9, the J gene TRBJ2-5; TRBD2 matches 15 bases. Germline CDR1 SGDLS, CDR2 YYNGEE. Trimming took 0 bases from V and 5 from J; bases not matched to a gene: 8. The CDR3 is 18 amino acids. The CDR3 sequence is CASSVARTSGRAEETQYF. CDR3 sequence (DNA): TGTGCCAGCAGCGTAGCCAGGACTAGCGGGAGGGCCGAGGAGACCCAGTACTTC.

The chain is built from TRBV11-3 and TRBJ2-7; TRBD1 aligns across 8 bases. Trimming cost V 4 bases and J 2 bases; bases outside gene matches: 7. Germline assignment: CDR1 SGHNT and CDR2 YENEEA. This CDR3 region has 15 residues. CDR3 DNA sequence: TGTGCCAGCAGCTCGACAGGGACAGGTGCCTACGAGCAGTACTTC. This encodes CASSSTGTGAYEQYF.

CDR3 sequence: CASSDGGAGATGELFF. CDR3 coding DNA: TGTGCCAGCAGTGATGGCGGGGCAGGGGCGACCGGGGAGCTGTTTTTT. The genes are TRBV6-4 and TRBJ2-2; D assignment may be TRBD1 or TRBD2 (6 bases each). Germline V gene data show CDR1 as MRHNA and CDR2 as SNTAGT. The V gene lost 3 bases and the J gene lost 5 bases, with 16 bases spanning the gap. The CDR3 totals 16 residues.

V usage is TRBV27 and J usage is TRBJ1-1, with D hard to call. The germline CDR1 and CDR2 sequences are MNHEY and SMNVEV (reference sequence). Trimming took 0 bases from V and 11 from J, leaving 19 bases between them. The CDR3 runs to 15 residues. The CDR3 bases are TGTGCCAGCAGTTTATCCCCAACAGACATTCCCGCGGCTTTCTTT. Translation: CASSLSPTDIPAAFF.

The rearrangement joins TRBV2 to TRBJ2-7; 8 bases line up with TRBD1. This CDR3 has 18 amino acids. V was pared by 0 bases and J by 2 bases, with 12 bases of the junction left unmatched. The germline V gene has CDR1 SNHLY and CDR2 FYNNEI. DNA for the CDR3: TGTGCCAGCAGTGAAGCGTCCGGACAGGGTCAGAGCACCTACGAGCAGTACTTC. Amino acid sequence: CASSEASGQGQSTYEQYF.

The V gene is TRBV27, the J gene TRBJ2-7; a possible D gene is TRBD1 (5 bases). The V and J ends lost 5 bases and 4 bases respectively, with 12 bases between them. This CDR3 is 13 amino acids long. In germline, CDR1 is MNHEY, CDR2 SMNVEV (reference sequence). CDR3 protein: CASSLQGVYEQYF. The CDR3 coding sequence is TGTGCCAGCAGTCTTCAAGGGGTGTACGAGCAGTACTTC.

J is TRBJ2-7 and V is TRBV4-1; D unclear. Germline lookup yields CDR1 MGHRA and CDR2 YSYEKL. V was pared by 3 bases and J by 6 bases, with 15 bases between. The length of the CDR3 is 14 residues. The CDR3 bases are TGCGCCAGCAGCCAGCCTCCAACGTTCAGCGAGCAGTACTTC. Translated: CASSQPPTFSEQYF.

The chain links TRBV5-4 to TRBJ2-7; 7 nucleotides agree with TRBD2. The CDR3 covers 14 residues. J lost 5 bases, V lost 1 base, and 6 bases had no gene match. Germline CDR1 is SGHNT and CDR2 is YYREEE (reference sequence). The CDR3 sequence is CASSLWRERHEQYF. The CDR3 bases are TGTGCCAGCAGCTTGTGGCGGGAGCGACACGAGCAGTACTTC.

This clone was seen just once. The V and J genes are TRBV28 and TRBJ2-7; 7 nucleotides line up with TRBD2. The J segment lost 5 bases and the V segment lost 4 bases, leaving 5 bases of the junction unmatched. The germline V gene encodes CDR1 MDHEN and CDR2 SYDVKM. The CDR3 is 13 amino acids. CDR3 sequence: CASSWTSIHEQYF. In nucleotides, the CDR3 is TGTGCCAGCAGTTGGACTAGTATACACGAGCAGTACTTC.

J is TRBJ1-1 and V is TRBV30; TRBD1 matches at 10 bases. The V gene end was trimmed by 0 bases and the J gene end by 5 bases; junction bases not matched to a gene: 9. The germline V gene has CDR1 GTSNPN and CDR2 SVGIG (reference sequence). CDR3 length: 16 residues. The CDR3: CAWSVPLTGGSTEAFF. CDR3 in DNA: TGTGCCTGGAGTGTACCGCTGACAGGGGGCAGTACTGAAGCTTTCTTT.

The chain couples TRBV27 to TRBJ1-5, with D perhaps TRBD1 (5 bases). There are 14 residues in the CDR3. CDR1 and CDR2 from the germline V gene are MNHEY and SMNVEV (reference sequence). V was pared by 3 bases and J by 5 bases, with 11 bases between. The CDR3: CASSLRTPYQPQHF. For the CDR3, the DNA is TGTGCCAGCAGTTTGAGGACACCCTATCAGCCCCAGCATTTT.

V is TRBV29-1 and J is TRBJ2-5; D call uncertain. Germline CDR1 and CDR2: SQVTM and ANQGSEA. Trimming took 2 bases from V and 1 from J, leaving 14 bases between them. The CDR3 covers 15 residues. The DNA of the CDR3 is TGCAGCGTTGAACAAAAGGCACGGATCCAAGAGACCCAGTACTTC. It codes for CSVEQKARIQETQYF.

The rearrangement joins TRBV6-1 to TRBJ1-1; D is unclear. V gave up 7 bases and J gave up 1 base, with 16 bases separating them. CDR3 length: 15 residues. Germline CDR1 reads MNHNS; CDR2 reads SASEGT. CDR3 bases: TGTGCCAGCATCCCGTCCCCAGGTTGGAACACTGAAGCTTTCTTT. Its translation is CASIPSPGWNTEAFF.

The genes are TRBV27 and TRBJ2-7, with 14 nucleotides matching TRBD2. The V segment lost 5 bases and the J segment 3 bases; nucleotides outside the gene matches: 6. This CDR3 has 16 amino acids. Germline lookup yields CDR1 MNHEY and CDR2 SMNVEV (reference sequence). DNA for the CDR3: TGTGCCAGCAGTCCGCTCGGGACTAGCGGGAGCTACGAGCAGTACTTC. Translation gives CASSPLGTSGSYEQYF.

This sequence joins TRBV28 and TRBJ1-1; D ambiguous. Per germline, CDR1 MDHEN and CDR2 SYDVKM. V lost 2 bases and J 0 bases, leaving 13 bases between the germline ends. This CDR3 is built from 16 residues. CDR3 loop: CASSLRNRRMNTEAFF. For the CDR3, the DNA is TGTGCCAGCAGTTTAAGGAATAGGCGAATGAACACTGAAGCTTTCTTT.